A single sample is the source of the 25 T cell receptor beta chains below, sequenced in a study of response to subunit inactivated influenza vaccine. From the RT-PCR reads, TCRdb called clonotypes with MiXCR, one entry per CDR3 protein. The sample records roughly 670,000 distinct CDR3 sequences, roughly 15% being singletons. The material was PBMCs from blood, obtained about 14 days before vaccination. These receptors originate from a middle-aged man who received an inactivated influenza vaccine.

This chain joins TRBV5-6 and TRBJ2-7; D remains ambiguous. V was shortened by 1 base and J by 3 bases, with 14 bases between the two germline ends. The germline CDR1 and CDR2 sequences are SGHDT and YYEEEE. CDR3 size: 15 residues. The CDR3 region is CASSLFGSPFYEQYF. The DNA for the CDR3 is TGTGCCAGCAGCTTGTTCGGTTCTCCCTTCTACGAGCAGTACTTC.

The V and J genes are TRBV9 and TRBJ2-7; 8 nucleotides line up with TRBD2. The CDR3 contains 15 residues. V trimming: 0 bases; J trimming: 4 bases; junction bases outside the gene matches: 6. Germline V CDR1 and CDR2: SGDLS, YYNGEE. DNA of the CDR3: TGTGCCAGCAGCGTAGCGGCGGGAGGAGGGTACGAGCAGTACTTC. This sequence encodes CASSVAAGGGYEQYF.

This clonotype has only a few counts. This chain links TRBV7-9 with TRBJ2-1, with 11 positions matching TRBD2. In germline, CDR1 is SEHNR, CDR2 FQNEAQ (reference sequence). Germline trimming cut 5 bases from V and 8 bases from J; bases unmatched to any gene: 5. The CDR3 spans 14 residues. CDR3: CASSLSGGVYEQFF. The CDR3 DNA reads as TGTGCCAGCAGCCTTAGCGGGGGGGTGTATGAGCAGTTCTTC.

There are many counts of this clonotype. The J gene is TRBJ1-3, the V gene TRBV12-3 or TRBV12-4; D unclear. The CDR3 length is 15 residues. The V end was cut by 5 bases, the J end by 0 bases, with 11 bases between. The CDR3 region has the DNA TGTGCCAGCAGTCATAGACTCAGCTCTGGAAACACCATATATTTT. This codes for CASSHRLSSGNTIYF.

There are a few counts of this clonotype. The CDR3, as DNA: TGCAGCGTTGACTTTACGGGAGGGAACCGGGTGCGGTTCTTC. This encodes CSVDFTGGNRVRFF. This chain uses TRBV29-1 with TRBJ2-1, with 8 bases matching TRBD2. This CDR3 is built from 14 residues. The germline V gene has CDR1 SQVTM and CDR2 ANQGSEA. J lost 15 bases, V lost 3 bases, and 16 bases had no gene match.

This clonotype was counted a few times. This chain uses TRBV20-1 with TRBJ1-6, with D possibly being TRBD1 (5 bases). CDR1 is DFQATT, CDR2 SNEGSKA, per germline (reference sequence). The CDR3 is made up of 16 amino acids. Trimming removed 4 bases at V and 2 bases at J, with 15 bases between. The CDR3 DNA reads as TGCAGTGCTAAAGACAGACCGGGAACCTATAATTCACCCCTCCACTTT. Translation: CSAKDRPGTYNSPLHF.

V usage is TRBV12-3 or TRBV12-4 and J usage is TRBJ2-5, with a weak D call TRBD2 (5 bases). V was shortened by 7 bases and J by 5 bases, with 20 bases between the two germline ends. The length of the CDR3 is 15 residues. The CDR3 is CASTTTRIRGETQYF. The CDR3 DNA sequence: TGTGCCAGCACCACAACTAGAATACGTGGGGAGACCCAGTACTTC.

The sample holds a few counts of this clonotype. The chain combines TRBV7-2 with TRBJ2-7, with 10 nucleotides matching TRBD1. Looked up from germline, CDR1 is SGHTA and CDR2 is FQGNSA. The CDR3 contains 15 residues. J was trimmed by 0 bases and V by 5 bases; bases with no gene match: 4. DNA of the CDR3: TGTGCCAGCAGCCAGGGACAGGGGCGCTCCTACGAGCAGTACTTC. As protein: CASSQGQGRSYEQYF.

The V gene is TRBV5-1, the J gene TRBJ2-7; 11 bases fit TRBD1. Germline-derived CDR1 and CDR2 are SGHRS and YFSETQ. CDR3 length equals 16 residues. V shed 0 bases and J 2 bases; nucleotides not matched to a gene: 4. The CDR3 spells CASSLEGTGGPYEQYF. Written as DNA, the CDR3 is TGCGCCAGCAGCTTGGAAGGGACAGGGGGTCCCTACGAGCAGTACTTC.

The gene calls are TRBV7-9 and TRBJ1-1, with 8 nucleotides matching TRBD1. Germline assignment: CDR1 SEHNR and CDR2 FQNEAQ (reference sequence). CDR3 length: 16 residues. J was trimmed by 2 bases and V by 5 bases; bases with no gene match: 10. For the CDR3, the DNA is TGTGCCAGCAGCCCGCAACCGGGACAGGCTAACACTGAAGCTTTCTTT. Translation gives CASSPQPGQANTEAFF.

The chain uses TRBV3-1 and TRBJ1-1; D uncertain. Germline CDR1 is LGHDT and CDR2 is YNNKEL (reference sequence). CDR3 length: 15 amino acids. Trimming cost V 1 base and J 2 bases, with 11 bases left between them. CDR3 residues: CASSQGGSLNTEAFF. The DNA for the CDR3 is TGTGCCAGCAGCCAAGGAGGGTCCCTCAACACTGAAGCTTTCTTT.

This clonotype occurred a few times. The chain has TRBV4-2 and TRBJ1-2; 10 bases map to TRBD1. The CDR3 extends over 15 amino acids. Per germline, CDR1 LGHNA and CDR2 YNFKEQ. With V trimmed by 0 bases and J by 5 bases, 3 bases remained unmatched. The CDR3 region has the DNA TGTGCCAGCAGCCAAGAAGGGACAGGGGTATATGGCTACACCTTC. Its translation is CASSQEGTGVYGYTF.

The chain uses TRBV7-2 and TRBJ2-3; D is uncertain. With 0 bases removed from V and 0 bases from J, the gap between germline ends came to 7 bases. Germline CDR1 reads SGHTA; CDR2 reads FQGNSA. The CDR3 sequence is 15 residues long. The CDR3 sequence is CASSLALSSTDTQYF. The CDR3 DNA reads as TGTGCCAGCAGCTTAGCGCTTTCTAGCACAGATACGCAGTATTTT.

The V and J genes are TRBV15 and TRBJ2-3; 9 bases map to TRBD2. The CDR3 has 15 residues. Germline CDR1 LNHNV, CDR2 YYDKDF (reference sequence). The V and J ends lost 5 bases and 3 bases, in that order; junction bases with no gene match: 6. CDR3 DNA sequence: TGTGCCACCAGCGGTAGCGGGAGTCTGACAGATACGCAGTATTTT. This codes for CATSGSGSLTDTQYF.

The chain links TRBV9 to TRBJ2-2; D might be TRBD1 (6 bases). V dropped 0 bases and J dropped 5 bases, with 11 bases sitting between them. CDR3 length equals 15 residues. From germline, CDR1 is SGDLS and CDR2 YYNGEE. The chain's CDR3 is CASSVGQVPTGELFF. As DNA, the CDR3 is TGTGCCAGCAGCGTAGGACAGGTCCCAACCGGGGAGCTGTTTTTT.

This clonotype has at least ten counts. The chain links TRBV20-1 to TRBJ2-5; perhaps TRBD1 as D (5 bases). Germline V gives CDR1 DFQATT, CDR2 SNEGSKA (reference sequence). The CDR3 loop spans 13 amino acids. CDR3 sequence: CSGLGPFKETQYF. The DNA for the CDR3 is TGCAGCGGCCTGGGGCCTTTCAAGGAGACCCAGTACTTC.

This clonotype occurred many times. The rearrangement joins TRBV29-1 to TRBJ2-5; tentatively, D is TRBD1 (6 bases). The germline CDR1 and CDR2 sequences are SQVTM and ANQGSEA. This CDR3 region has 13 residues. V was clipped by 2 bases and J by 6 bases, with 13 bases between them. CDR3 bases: TGCAGCGTTGAATCCGGGACAAAGCAGACCCAGTACTTC. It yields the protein CSVESGTKQTQYF.

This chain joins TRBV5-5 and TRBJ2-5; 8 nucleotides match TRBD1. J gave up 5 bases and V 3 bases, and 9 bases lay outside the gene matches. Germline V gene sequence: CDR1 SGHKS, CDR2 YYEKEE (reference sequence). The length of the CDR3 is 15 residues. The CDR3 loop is CASSSTGGRGETQYF. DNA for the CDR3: TGTGCCAGCAGCTCAACAGGGGGTAGGGGGGAGACCCAGTACTTC.

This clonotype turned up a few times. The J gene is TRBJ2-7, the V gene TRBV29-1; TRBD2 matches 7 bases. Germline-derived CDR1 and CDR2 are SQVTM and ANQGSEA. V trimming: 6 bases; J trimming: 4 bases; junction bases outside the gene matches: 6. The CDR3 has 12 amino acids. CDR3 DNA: TGCAGCGTGGAGCGGGGCTCGTACGAGCAGTACTTC. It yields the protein CSVERGSYEQYF.

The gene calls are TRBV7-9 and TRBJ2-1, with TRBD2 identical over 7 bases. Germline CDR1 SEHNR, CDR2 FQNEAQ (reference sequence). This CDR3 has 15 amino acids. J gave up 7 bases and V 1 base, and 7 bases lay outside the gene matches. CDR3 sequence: CASSLGVQGGNEQFF. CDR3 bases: TGTGCCAGCAGCTTAGGCGTCCAGGGAGGGAATGAGCAGTTCTTC.

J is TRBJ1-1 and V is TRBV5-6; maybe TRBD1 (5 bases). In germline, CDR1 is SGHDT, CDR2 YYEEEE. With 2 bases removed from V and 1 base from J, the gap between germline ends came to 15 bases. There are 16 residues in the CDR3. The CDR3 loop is CASSLYWTGQNTEAFF. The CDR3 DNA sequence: TGTGCCAGCAGCTTATATTGGACTGGACAGAACACTGAAGCTTTCTTT.

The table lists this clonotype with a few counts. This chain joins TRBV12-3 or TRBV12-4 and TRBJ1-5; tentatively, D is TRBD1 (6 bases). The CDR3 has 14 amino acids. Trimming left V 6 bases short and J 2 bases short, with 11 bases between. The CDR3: CASRPGVGNQPQHF. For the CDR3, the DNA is TGTGCCAGCAGGCCAGGGGTGGGCAATCAGCCCCAGCATTTT.

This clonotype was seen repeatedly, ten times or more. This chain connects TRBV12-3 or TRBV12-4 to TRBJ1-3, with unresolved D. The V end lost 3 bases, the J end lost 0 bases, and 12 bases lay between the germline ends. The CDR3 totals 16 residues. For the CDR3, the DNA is TGTGCCAGCAGTTTCTTACAGACCCGCTCTGGAAACACCATATATTTT. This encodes CASSFLQTRSGNTIYF.

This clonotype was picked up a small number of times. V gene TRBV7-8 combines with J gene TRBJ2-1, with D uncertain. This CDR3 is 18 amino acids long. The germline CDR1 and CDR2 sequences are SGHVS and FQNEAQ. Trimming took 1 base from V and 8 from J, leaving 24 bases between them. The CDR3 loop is CASSLEFRGFGKIDEQFF. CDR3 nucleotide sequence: TGTGCCAGCAGCTTAGAATTTAGAGGTTTTGGGAAGATCGATGAGCAGTTCTTC.

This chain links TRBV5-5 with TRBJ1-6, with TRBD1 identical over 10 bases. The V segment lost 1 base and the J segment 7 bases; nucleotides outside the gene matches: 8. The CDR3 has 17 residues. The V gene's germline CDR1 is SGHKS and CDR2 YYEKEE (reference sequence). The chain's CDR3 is CASSLRPPGQGNSPLHF. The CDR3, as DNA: TGTGCCAGCAGCTTGCGTCCTCCGGGACAGGGGAATTCACCCCTCCACTTT. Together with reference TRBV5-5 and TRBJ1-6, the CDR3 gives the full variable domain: DAGVTQSPTHLIKTRGQQVTLRCSPISGHKSVSWYQQVLGQGPQFIFQYYEKEERGRGNFPDRFSARQFPNYSSELNVNALLLGDSALYLCASSLRPPGQGNSPLHFGNGTRLTVT.